The 19 T cell receptor beta chains given below trace back to one sample, sequenced in a study of blood T cell repertoires in COVID-19. Sequencing was performed with immunoSEQ multiplex PCR; in TCRdb, only in-frame clones are kept and a portion is missing. The sample has 20,000 to 25,000 clones; approximately 88% are singletons. The sample was peripheral blood. These receptors were collected from a woman in her 70s with active COVID-19.

The chain carries TRBV7-2 and TRBJ2-3; tentative D call: TRBD2 (5 bases). The V gene lost 2 bases and the J gene lost 0 bases, with 9 bases spanning the gap. The CDR3 spans 15 residues. The germline V gene encodes CDR1 SGHTA and CDR2 FQGNSA. The CDR3 is CASSLRGTSTDTQYF. For the CDR3, the DNA is TGTGCCAGCAGCTTACGGGGAACTAGCACAGATACGCAGTATTTT.

This clone came up once. The chain recombines TRBV23-1 with TRBJ2-5; the D gene is possibly TRBD2 (5 bases). TRBV23-1 is identified as an open reading frame with a role that is uncertain. The CDR3 covers 14 residues. Trimming pared 2 bases from V and 5 bases from J, leaving 12 bases between. The CDR3 DNA reads as TGCGCCAGCAGTCAAATTTTCCCGGGGGAGACCCAGTACTTC. As protein: CASSQIFPGETQYF.

This clone was observed a single time. CDR3: CASSLRGYNEQFF. The CDR3 DNA reads as TGTGCCAGCAGTTTGCGGGGGTACAATGAGCAGTTCTTC. The chain employs TRBV27 and TRBJ2-1; 7 bases map to TRBD2. The V gene's germline CDR1 is MNHEY and CDR2 SMNVEV (reference sequence). Trimming at V came to 3 bases and at J to 4 bases, leaving 0 bases not matched to a gene. The CDR3 extends over 13 amino acids.

This rearrangement joins TRBV7-2 to TRBJ1-4; D is possibly TRBD1 (6 bases). Trimming shortened V by 4 bases and J by 6 bases, and 15 bases separated the two germline ends. The germline gives CDR1 SGHTA, CDR2 FQGNSA. The CDR3 sequence is 15 residues long. CDR3 DNA: TGTGCCAGCAGCTCGGGGGGGACATACGATGAAAAACTGTTTTTT. Translated: CASSSGGTYDEKLFF. The entire variable domain, with the rest obtained from reference TRBV7-2 and TRBJ1-4, is as follows: GAGVSQSPSNKVTEKGKDVELRCDPISGHTALYWYRQSLGQGLEFLIYFQGNSAPDKSGLPSDRFSAERTGGSVSTLTIQRTQQEDSAVYLCASSSGGTYDEKLFFGSGTQLSVL.

The rearrangement links TRBV19 to TRBJ2-7; TRBD1 agrees at 9 bases. The CDR3 is 15 amino acids. Germline CDR1 is LNHDA and CDR2 is SQIVND (reference sequence). Trimming cost V 4 bases and J 6 bases; bases outside gene matches: 10. In nucleotides, the CDR3 is TGTGCCAGTAGTACCCGGGACAGGGAACGAGGCGAGCAGTACTTC. Its translation: CASSTRDRERGEQYF. The full variable domain, its missing parts supplied by reference TRBV19 and TRBJ2-7, is DGGITQSPKYLFRKEGQNVTLSCEQNLNHDAMYWYRQDPGQGLRLIYYSQIVNDFQKGDIAEGYSVSREKKESFPLTVTSAQKNPTAFYLCASSTRDRERGEQYFGPGTRLTVT.

The rearrangement uses TRBV18 and TRBJ1-1; 9 bases align to TRBD1. The CDR3 is made up of 15 amino acids. Germline loops: CDR1 KGHSH, CDR2 LQKENI. Unmatched junction bases numbered 5, after V lost 3 bases and J lost 3 bases. Here the CDR3 DNA reads TGTGCCAGCTCACCGCCCGGGACAGGGTACACTGAAGCTTTCTTT. Protein product: CASSPPGTGYTEAFF.

V is TRBV18 and J is TRBJ1-3; 9 bases map to TRBD1. The germline gives CDR1 KGHSH, CDR2 LQKENI. V trimming: 6 bases; J trimming: 0 bases; junction bases outside the gene matches: 9. The CDR3 is 17 residues long. CDR3 coding DNA: TGTGCCAGCTCCCCTGGACAGGGGACCCTCTCTGGAAACACCATATATTTT. This gives the protein CASSPGQGTLSGNTIYF.

CDR3 residues: CASSSPGRWETQYF. The CDR3 nucleotides read TGTGCCAGCAGCTCGCCGGGGAGATGGGAGACCCAGTACTTC. The chain uses TRBV11-2 and TRBJ2-5; weak D call: TRBD2 (5 bases). The CDR3 spans 14 residues. The V end lost 4 bases, the J end lost 5 bases, and 14 bases lay between the germline ends. CDR1 and CDR2 (germline): SGHAT, FQNNGV.

The rearrangement joins TRBV29-1 to TRBJ2-1, with TRBD1 as a possible D gene (6 bases). Germline CDR1 SQVTM, CDR2 ANQGSEA. This CDR3 spans 14 amino acids. Deletions cut 3 bases from V and 6 bases from J, with 15 bases between. CDR3 in amino acids: CSVDRSGTTNEQFF. CDR3 DNA sequence: TGCAGCGTTGATAGGTCCGGGACAACCAATGAGCAGTTCTTC.

This rearrangement joins TRBV9 to TRBJ1-2, with 10 nucleotides matching TRBD1. J lost 8 bases, V lost 4 bases, and 11 bases had no gene match. Germline V gene sequence: CDR1 SGDLS, CDR2 YYNGEE. This CDR3 is built from 15 residues. The CDR3 sequence: CASSPRQGALRGYTF. CDR3 coding DNA: TGTGCCAGCAGCCCCAGACAGGGGGCCCTTAGGGGCTACACCTTC.

The rearrangement uses TRBV6-1 and TRBJ1-4, with no clear D. Per germline, CDR1 MNHNS and CDR2 SASEGT. The CDR3 extends over 15 amino acids. V was clipped by 0 bases and J by 3 bases, with 8 bases between them. The CDR3, as DNA: TGTGCCAGCAGTGAAGCGGGCATGGCTAATGAAAAACTGTTTTTT. As protein: CASSEAGMANEKLFF.

The chain combines TRBV5-1 with TRBJ1-3; D remains ambiguous. This CDR3 has 13 amino acids. Per germline, CDR1 SGHRS and CDR2 YFSETQ. The germline V and J ends were trimmed by 4 bases and 3 bases, with 8 bases remaining between them. DNA of the CDR3: TGCGCCAGCAGCCCCGAGGTTGGAAACACCATATATTTT. Protein: CASSPEVGNTIYF.

The chain links TRBV6-1 to TRBJ2-7; 9 bases fit TRBD1. Germline V CDR1 and CDR2: MNHNS, SASEGT. After removal of 2 bases from V and 3 bases from J, the junction contained 5 bases not matched to a gene. The CDR3 covers 15 residues. CDR3 amino acids: CASSERGTGSYEQYF. The CDR3 nucleotides read TGTGCCAGCAGTGAAAGGGGGACAGGGAGCTACGAGCAGTACTTC.

This clone was recorded once. V and J are TRBV19 and TRBJ1-1; D remains ambiguous. V was shortened by 4 bases and J by 6 bases, with 21 bases between the two germline ends. The germline CDR1 and CDR2 sequences are LNHDA and SQIVND (reference sequence). The CDR3 spans 16 residues. This CDR3 reads CASSNPLQRKNAEAFF. For the CDR3, the DNA is TGTGCCAGTAGTAACCCCCTTCAGAGGAAGAATGCTGAAGCTTTCTTT.

This clone turned up a few times. The chain links TRBV12-3 or TRBV12-4 to TRBJ1-5; D gene ambiguous. The V end lost 2 bases, the J end lost 2 bases, and 4 bases lay between the germline ends. The CDR3 length is 13 residues. The CDR3 DNA reads as TGTGCCAGCAGTTTACAGGGCAATCAGCCCCAGCATTTT. Protein product: CASSLQGNQPQHF.

The chain carries TRBV27 and TRBJ1-5, with D maybe TRBD1 (6 bases). The germline V and J ends were trimmed by 4 bases and 4 bases, with 11 bases remaining between them. Germline V CDR1 and CDR2: MNHEY, SMNVEV (reference sequence). The length of the CDR3 is 14 residues. The CDR3: CASSYLRGNQPQHF. CDR3 coding DNA: TGTGCCAGCAGTTACCTCAGGGGTAATCAGCCCCAGCATTTT.

The chain recombines TRBV2 with TRBJ2-2, with 12 bases lining up with TRBD2. J gave up 6 bases and V 6 bases, and 2 bases lay outside the gene matches. The germline V gene encodes CDR1 SNHLY and CDR2 FYNNEI. CDR3 length equals 14 residues. CDR3 sequence reads: CASRGTSGSGELFF. CDR3 nucleotide sequence: TGTGCCAGCAGGGGGACTAGCGGGTCCGGGGAGCTGTTTTTT.

The chain joins TRBV19 to TRBJ2-3; D gene unclear. Germline CDR1 reads LNHDA; CDR2 reads SQIVND (reference sequence). This CDR3 spans 14 amino acids. Trimming removed 3 bases at V and 2 bases at J, with 9 bases between. In DNA, the CDR3 is TGTGCCAGTAGTATGGCTGGCTCCACAGATACGCAGTATTTT. It encodes CASSMAGSTDTQYF.

The chain combines TRBV19 with TRBJ1-3; TRBD1 matches 8 bases. V dropped 5 bases and J dropped 1; count of bases not matched to a gene: 4. Germline CDR1 LNHDA, CDR2 SQIVND (reference sequence). The CDR3 sequence is 15 residues long. The CDR3 loop is CASSHQGASGNTIYF. The DNA of the CDR3 is TGTGCCAGTAGTCACCAGGGGGCGTCTGGAAACACCATATATTTT. Complete variable domain (other parts from reference TRBV19 and TRBJ1-3): DGGITQSPKYLFRKEGQNVTLSCEQNLNHDAMYWYRQDPGQGLRLIYYSQIVNDFQKGDIAEGYSVSREKKESFPLTVTSAQKNPTAFYLCASSHQGASGNTIYFGEGSWLTVV.